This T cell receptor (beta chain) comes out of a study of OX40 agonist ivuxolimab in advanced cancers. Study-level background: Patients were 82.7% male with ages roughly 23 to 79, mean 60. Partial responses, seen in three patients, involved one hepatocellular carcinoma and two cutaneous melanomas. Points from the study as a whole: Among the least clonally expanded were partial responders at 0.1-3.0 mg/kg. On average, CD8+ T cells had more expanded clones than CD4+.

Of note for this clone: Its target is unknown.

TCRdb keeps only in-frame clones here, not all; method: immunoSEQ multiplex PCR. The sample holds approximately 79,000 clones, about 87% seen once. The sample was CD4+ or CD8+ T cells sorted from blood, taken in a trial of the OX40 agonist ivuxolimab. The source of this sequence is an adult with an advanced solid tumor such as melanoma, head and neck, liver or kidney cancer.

The chain's CDR3 is CASSRTGAKGTEAFF. The CDR3 DNA is TGTGCCAGCAGCCGTACAGGGGCGAAGGGCACTGAAGCTTTCTTT. V is TRBV5-8 and J is TRBJ1-1; 7 bases agree with TRBD1. Trimming removed 4 bases from V and 4 bases from J; junction bases left unmatched: 10. Germline lookup yields CDR1 SGHTS and CDR2 YDEGEE. The CDR3 runs 15 residues.